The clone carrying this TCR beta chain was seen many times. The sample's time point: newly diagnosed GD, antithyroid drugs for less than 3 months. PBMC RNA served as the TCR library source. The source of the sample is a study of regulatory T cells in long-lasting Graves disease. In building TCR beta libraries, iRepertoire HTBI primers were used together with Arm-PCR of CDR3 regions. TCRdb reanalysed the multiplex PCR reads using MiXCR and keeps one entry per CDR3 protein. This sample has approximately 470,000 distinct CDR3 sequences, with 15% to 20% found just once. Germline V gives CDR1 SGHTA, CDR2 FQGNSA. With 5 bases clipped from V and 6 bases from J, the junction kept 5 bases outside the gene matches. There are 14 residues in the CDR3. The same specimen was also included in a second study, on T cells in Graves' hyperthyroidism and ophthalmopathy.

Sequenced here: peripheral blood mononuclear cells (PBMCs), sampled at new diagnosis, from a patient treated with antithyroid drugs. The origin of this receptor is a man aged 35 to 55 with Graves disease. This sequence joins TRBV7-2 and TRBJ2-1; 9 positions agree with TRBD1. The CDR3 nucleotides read TGTGCCAGCAGCGTCGGGACAGGGTTCAATGAGCAGTTCTTC. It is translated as CASSVGTGFNEQFF.